Described below is a single TCR beta chain sequence and its context. The sample originates from a study of blood T cell repertoires in COVID-19. About the study: Sites in the United States, Italy and Spain provided acute and convalescent COVID-19 samples. PBMCs, B-cell-depleted T cells, or T cells were the source of the cDNA or gDNA that made up the material.

As originally analysed: The authors estimated nucleated cell counts from reference gene primer amplification. Repertoires were generated with immunoSEQ multiplex PCR, while TCRdb's copy carries only in-frame clones and drops some. D and trimming were read from the DNA, whereas the V and J calls and clone size are those reported in that table. The data show 26,000 or so clones, with roughly 91% seen just once and 13% held by the top ten. Sequencing was performed on peripheral blood. The sequence was collected from a human donor in a cohort sampled during active COVID-19. The donor label of this sample is uncertain.

The CDR3 DNA sequence: TGTGCCAGCAGTTTGGACAGGGCCTCCTCACCCCTCCACTTT. This gives the protein CASSLDRASSPLHF. This chain joins TRBV27 and TRBJ1-6, with TRBD1 identical over 8 bases. Germline V CDR1 and CDR2: MNHEY, SMNVEV (reference sequence). CDR3 length: 14 residues. With 3 bases clipped from V and 10 bases from J, the junction kept 5 bases outside the gene matches.